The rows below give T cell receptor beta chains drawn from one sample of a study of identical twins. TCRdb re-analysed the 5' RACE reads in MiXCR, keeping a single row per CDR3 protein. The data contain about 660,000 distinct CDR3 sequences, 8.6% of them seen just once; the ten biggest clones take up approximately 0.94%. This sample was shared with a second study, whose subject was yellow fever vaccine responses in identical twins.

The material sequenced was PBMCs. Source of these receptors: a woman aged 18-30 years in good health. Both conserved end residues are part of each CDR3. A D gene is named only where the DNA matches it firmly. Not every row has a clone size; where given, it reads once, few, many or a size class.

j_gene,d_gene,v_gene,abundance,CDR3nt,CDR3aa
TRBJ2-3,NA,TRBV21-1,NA,TGTGCCAGCAGCCCCGGAGGGCGGGGGGTCACAGATACGCAGTATTTT,CASSPGGRGVTDTQYF
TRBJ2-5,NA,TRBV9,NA,TGTGCCAGCAGCACAGAGAGTGGGGGGGCATATCAAGAGACCCAGTACTTC,CASSTESGGAYQETQYF
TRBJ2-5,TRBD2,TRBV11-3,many,TGTGCCAGCAGCTTAACGCCGACTAGCGGGCGAGGGGAGACCCAGTACTTC,CASSLTPTSGRGETQYF
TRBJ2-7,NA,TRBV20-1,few,TGCAGTGCTCGAGGACAAATGGGCTCCTACGAGCAGTACTTC,CSARGQMGSYEQYF
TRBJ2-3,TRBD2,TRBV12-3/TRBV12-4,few,TGTGCCAGCAATTTCTTCCTCGGCGGGAGGGTAGATACGCAGTATTTT,CASNFFLGGRVDTQYF
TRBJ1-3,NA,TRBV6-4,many,TGTGCCAGCAGCCGCACCGGGACATTAGCAGGGGGAAACACCATATATTTT,CASSRTGTLAGGNTIYF
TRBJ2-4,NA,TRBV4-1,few,TGCGCCAGCAGCCAAGAAGACCTAGCCAGAGCCAAAAACATTCAGTACTTC,CASSQEDLARAKNIQYF
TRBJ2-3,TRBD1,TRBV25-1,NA,TGTGCCAGCAGTGACTTGGCCCCGACAGGGGAAAGGGATACGCAGTATTTT,CASSDLAPTGERDTQYF
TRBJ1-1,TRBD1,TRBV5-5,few,TGTGCCAGCAGCCCCCGGGACAGGGGGGTCACTGAAGCTTTCTTT,CASSPRDRGVTEAFF
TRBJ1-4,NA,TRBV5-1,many,TGCGCCAGCAGCTTTGGCGGGGTTAATGAAAAACTGTTTTTT,CASSFGGVNEKLFF
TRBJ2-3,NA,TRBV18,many,TGTGCCAGCAGCCCCACGACAGATACGCAGTATTTT,CASSPTTDTQYF
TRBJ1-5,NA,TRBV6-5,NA,TGTGCCAGCAGTTACTCGGGGGGGGCGGGCCAGCCCCAGCATTTT,CASSYSGGAGQPQHF
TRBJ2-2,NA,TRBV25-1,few,TGTGCCAGCGGGCAGGGAAGGGGGAAGACCACCGGGGAGCTGTTTTTT,CASGQGRGKTTGELFF
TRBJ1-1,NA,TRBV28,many,TGTGCCAGCATCTCCGGGACGGAGGGTCGGGACACTGAAGCTTTCTTT,CASISGTEGRDTEAFF
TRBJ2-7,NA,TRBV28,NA,TGTGCCAGCAAAGACAGCCGGGCCTACGAGCAGTACTTC,CASKDSRAYEQYF
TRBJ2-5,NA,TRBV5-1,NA,TGCGCCAGCAGTGAGATCAGGGCTCAAGAGACCCAGTACTTC,CASSEIRAQETQYF
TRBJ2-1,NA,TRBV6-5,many,TGTGCCAGCAGTTACTCGAGAGGGGGGAAATACAATGAGCAGTTCTTC,CASSYSRGGKYNEQFF
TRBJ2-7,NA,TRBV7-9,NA,TGTGCCAGCAGCTTCTGGGAATACGAGCAGTACTTC,CASSFWEYEQYF
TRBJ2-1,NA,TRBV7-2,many,TGTGCCAGCAGGCTCCTAGTAGGGTTGAATGAGCAGTTCTTC,CASRLLVGLNEQFF
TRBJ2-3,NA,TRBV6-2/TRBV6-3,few,TGTGCCAGCAGTTACTCGACGGGCCCAGATACGCAGTATTTT,CASSYSTGPDTQYF
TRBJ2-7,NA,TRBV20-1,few,TGCAGTGCTAAGGGTTCCGTTTACGAGCAGTACTTC,CSAKGSVYEQYF
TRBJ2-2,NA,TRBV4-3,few,TGCGCCAGCAGCCAAGATCCGGGGCCGGACGGGGAGCTGTTTTTT,CASSQDPGPDGELFF
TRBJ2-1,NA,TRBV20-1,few,TGCAGTGCGGGAACAGGGTACAATGAGCAGTTCTTC,CSAGTGYNEQFF
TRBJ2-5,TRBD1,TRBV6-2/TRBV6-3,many,TGTGCCAGCAGGACAGGGATACCTCAAGAGACCCAGTACTTC,CASRTGIPQETQYF
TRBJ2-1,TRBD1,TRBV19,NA,TGTGCCAGTAGTATAGGACAGGGCCATGAGCAGTTCTTC,CASSIGQGHEQFF
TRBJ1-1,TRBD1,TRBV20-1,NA,TGCAGTGCTACCAAGAGCGGGACGGGACAGACGAACACTGAAGCTTTCTTT,CSATKSGTGQTNTEAFF
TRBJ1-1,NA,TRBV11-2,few,TGTGCCAGCAGATCAACGGGCAGGGCGGAGGGCACTGAAGCTTTCTTT,CASRSTGRAEGTEAFF
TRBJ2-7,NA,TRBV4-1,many,TGCGCCAGCAGCGTTACACGGAGCTCCTACGAGCAGTACTTC,CASSVTRSSYEQYF
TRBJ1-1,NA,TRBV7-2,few,TGTGCCAGCACCCCCCCTCCTGGGACGTCTGAAGCTTTCTTT,CASTPPPGTSEAFF
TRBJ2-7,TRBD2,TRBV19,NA,TGTGCCAGTAGTATACTAGCGGGAGATGGTTACGAGCAGTACTTC,CASSILAGDGYEQYF
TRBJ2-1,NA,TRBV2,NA,TGTGCCAGCAGTGAAGCGAGGGGGAACAATGAGCAGTTCTTC,CASSEARGNNEQFF
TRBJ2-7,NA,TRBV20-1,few,TGCAGTGCTTGGTCTTTTACCTACGAGCAGTACTTC,CSAWSFTYEQYF
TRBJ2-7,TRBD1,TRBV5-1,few,TGCGCCAGCAGCGGACAGGGACCTGGGGAGCAGTACTTC,CASSGQGPGEQYF